Listed here are 9 T cell receptor beta chains from one sample, sequenced in a study of Ad26.COV2.S vaccination and SARS-CoV-2 variants (dated by TCRdb to about 2021). This specimen's treatment or condition label, per the study, means: around 19 received Ad26.COV2.S at low or high dose, single or two shots; a few received placebo; per-sample allocation not given. Repertoires of vaccine and placebo recipients were sequenced from samples collected on day 63 after the first injection. Library construction relied on the immunoSEQ multiplex PCR assay. Here the immuneACCESS table is served through TCRdb, limited to in-frame sequences with V and J called. Missing clones are a known gap in these copies; in checked studies unresolved V genes cover under half, and the rest lacks a known reason. In all, the sample holds about 350,000 clones, and about 89% of those were seen once. Of the sample, 5% falls within the top ten clones.

Here the sequenced sample was peripheral blood, taken in a trial of Ad26.COV2.S vaccine versus placebo. Receptors were obtained from a person between 18 and 65 years old who received the Ad26.COV2.S COVID-19 vaccine or a placebo.

This clone has a single count. The chain recombines TRBV9 with TRBJ1-2; D might be TRBD1 (6 bases). The CDR3 covers 15 residues. Germline values: CDR1 SGDLS, CDR2 YYNGEE. The V gene lost 0 bases and the J gene lost 5 bases, with 14 bases spanning the gap. The CDR3 reads CASSVAGEVVYGYTF. As DNA, the CDR3 is TGTGCCAGCAGCGTAGCAGGGGAGGTAGTTTATGGCTACACCTTC.

V and J are TRBV27 and TRBJ2-5; TRBD2 matches 8 bases. V lost 5 bases to trimming and J lost 6 bases; unmatched junction nucleotides: 11. The CDR3 has 15 amino acids. Germline V lookup: CDR1 MNHEY, CDR2 SMNVEV (reference sequence). The CDR3 is CASSTRGGPGKTQYF. DNA of the CDR3: TGTGCCAGCAGTACCCGGGGGGGCCCCGGGAAGACCCAGTACTTC.

This rearrangement joins TRBV9 to TRBJ1-1, with D maybe TRBD1 (5 bases). The CDR3 contains 14 residues. Trimming took 0 bases from V and 6 from J, leaving 12 bases between them. From germline, CDR1 is SGDLS and CDR2 YYNGEE. As DNA, the CDR3 is TGTGCCAGCAGCGTAGGGGGCGTCTCGGCTGAAGCTTTCTTT. As protein: CASSVGGVSAEAFF.

The chain couples TRBV10-1 to TRBJ2-4, with 10 bases fitting TRBD2. The J segment lost 5 bases and the V segment lost 8 bases, leaving 0 bases of the junction unmatched. The CDR3 covers 12 residues. Germline assignment: CDR1 WNHNN and CDR2 SYGVQD (reference sequence). CDR3 DNA sequence: TGCGCCAGCGGGACTAGCGAAAACATTCAGTACTTC. This codes for CASGTSENIQYF.

The V and J genes are TRBV7-8 and TRBJ2-1; 8 nucleotides align to TRBD2. V lost 5 bases and J lost 3; bases outside the gene matches: 6. CDR3 length: 15 amino acids. Germline lookup yields CDR1 SGHVS and CDR2 FQNEAQ. CDR3 in amino acids: CASSTTAGVYNEQFF. CDR3 coding DNA: TGTGCCAGCAGCACAACAGCGGGAGTCTACAATGAGCAGTTCTTC.

The chain employs TRBV5-1 and TRBJ1-5, with a weak D call TRBD1 (6 bases). The CDR3 spans 13 residues. Trimming removed 1 base from V and 6 bases from J, with 8 bases in between. From germline, CDR1 is SGHRS and CDR2 YFSETQ. In DNA form, the CDR3 reads TGCGCCAGCAGCTTGATAGGGGGTCAGCCCCAGCATTTT. Residues: CASSLIGGQPQHF.

The J gene is TRBJ1-6, the V gene TRBV28; D is unresolved. This CDR3 comprises 16 residues. The ends were cut back, 6 bases at V and 8 bases at J, with 20 bases in the middle. Looked up from germline, CDR1 is MDHEN and CDR2 is SYDVKM. This CDR3 reads CASRIRGGTVDSPLHF. The CDR3 DNA is TGTGCCAGCAGGATCCGAGGTGGAACTGTAGATTCACCCCTCCACTTT.

The chain employs TRBV12-3 or TRBV12-4 and TRBJ2-1; D is undetermined. The CDR3 totals 11 residues. V shed 1 base and J shed 9 bases, with 4 bases lying between them. Written as DNA, the CDR3 is TGTGCCAGCAGTTTAGGATTTGAGCAGTTCTTC. It codes for CASSLGFEQFF.

The rearrangement links TRBV28 to TRBJ2-2, with D unclear. This CDR3 has 13 residues. Germline V CDR1 and CDR2: MDHEN, SYDVKM. Trimming took off 4 bases at V and 7 bases at J, with 10 bases between the two ends. CDR3: CASSSGRFGELFF. CDR3 DNA: TGTGCCAGCAGTTCCGGACGCTTCGGGGAGCTGTTTTTT.